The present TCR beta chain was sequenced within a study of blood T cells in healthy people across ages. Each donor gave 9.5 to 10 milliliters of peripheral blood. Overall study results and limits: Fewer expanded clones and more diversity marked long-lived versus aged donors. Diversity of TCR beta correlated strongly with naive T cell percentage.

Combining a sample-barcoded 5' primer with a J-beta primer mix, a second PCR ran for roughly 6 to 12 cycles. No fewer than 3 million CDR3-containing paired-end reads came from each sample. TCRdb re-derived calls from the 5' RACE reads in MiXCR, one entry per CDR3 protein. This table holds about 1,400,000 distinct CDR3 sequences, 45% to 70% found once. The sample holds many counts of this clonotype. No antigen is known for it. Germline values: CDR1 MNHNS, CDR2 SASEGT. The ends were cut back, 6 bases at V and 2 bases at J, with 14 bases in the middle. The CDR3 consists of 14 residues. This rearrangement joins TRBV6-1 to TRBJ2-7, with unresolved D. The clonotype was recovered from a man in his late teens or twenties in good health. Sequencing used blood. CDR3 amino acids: CASRGREVPYEQYF. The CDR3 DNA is TGTGCCAGCAGGGGCCGAGAGGTTCCCTACGAGCAGTACTTC.